This TCR delta chain is from a study of γδ T cells in repeated Plasmodium falciparum infection. Study-wide findings and caveats: Malian donors came from one small rural village, predominantly one ethnic group.

Note on this clone: Its antigen is undetermined. This probably arose from a read error, given a far larger clone one base away. Distinct nucleotide sequences in the sample also encode this CDR3.

TCRdb re-identified clones in the multiplex PCR reads via CATT. Of approximately 93,000 delta-chain clones in the sample, 0.9% to 1% are singletons; the top ten hold more than 9%. Sequencing was carried out using gamma-delta T cells from blood. This TCR was recovered from a pool of human donors (malaria-infected and uninfected, not separated).

CDR3 in amino acids: CALGFSYLQDLGDTRAAQLFF. The CDR3 DNA reads as TGCGCTCTTGGGTTTTCCTACCTGCAAGACCTGGGGGATACTCGGGCAGCACAACTCTTCTTT. The chain employs TRDV1 and TRDJ2, with 11 bases identical to TRDD3. Matching the DNA to germline supplied the J gene, which TCRdb does not give. This CDR3 region has 21 residues. CDR1 and CDR2 (germline): TSWWSYY, QGS.